The rows below give T cell receptor beta chains drawn from one sample of a study of blood T cell repertoires in COVID-19. Sequenced by immunoSEQ multiplex PCR; TCRdb stores in-frame clones only, minus some. The sample lists roughly 260,000 clones, approximately 89% occurring once. The sample comprised peripheral blood. The receptors stem from a middle-aged man who had recovered from COVID-19. Each CDR3 is given with its conserved first and last residue. D genes are given only for firm matches. Clone size, where shown, is once, few, many, or a class for clones that have expanded.

v_call	j_call	clone_size	d_call	cdr3_aa	cdr3_nt
TRBV19	TRBJ2-5	.	TRBD2	CASSIPAGGVETQYF	TGTGCCAGTAGTATACCAGCGGGAGGAGTGGAGACCCAGTACTTC
TRBV11-3	TRBJ2-1	.	TRBD1	CASSLEQGALNEQFF	TGTGCCAGCAGCTTAGAACAGGGGGCCTTAAATGAGCAGTTCTTC
TRBV7-2	TRBJ2-1	.	.	CASSLARGSYNEQFF	TGTGCCAGCAGCTTAGCCAGGGGCTCCTACAATGAGCAGTTCTTC
TRBV7-8	TRBJ2-1	.	.	CASSSGLNEQFF	TGTGCCAGCAGCTCGGGACTCAATGAGCAGTTCTTC
TRBV2	TRBJ2-3	.	TRBD2	CARGLAGGDTQYF	TGTGCCAGGGGACTAGCGGGAGGTGATACGCAGTATTTT
TRBV4-3	TRBJ2-3	.	.	CASSQSADTQYF	TGCGCCAGCAGCCAATCGGCAGATACGCAGTATTTT
TRBV6-5	TRBJ2-3	.	TRBD2	CASNRLAGGTDTQYF	TGTGCCAGCAACCGACTAGCGGGAGGTACAGATACGCAGTATTTT
TRBV7-9	TRBJ2-7	.	.	CASSSRGVYEQYF	TGTGCCAGCAGCTCCAGGGGGGTCTACGAGCAGTACTTC
TRBV4-3	TRBJ2-3	.	.	CASSQDNPDTQYF	TGCGCCAGCAGCCAAGATAATCCCGATACGCAGTATTTT
TRBV6-5	TRBJ2-3	.	.	CASSYHTDTQYF	TGTGCCAGCAGTTACCATACAGATACGCAGTATTTT
TRBV2	TRBJ2-7	.	TRBD2	CASSMTTSGRASEQYF	TGTGCCAGCAGTATGACGACTAGCGGGAGAGCTTCCGAGCAGTACTTC
TRBV12-5	TRBJ1-2	.	TRBD1	CASGLRDRGYTF	TGTGCTAGTGGTTTGAGGGACAGGGGCTACACCTTC
TRBV7-2	TRBJ2-3	.	.	CASSLEGRGTDTQYF	TGTGCCAGCAGCCTAGAGGGGCGCGGCACAGATACGCAGTATTTT
TRBV30	TRBJ2-7	.	.	CAWSVPEPLRHEQYF	TGTGCCTGGAGTGTCCCGGAGCCCTTACGGCACGAGCAGTACTTC
TRBV7-9	TRBJ2-5	.	.	CASSYSQETQYF	TGTGCCAGCAGCTACTCCCAAGAGACCCAGTACTTC
TRBV3-1/TRBV3-2	TRBJ1-1	.	TRBD1	CASSQVAGQGTEAFF	TGTGCCAGCAGCCAGGTAGCGGGACAGGGGACTGAAGCTTTCTTT
TRBV3-1/TRBV3-2	TRBJ2-4	.	.	CASSQSGPLSKNIQYF	TGTGCCAGCAGCCAATCGGGTCCCCTCTCCAAAAACATTCAGTACTTC
TRBV2	TRBJ1-4	.	.	CASRMDRPSEKLFF	TGTGCCAGCAGGATGGACAGACCGAGTGAAAAACTGTTTTTT
TRBV7-8	TRBJ1-1	.	TRBD1	CASSRQRTGPTEAFF	TGTGCCAGCAGCCGACAGAGGACAGGACCCACTGAAGCTTTCTTT
TRBV20-1	TRBJ2-1	.	.	CSASRYNEQFF	TGCAGTGCCTCCCGCTACAATGAGCAGTTCTTC
TRBV25-1	TRBJ1-2	.	.	CASSESRNRNYGYTF	TGTGCCAGCAGTGAATCCAGGAACAGGAACTATGGCTACACCTTC
TRBV6-2/TRBV6-3	TRBJ1-5	once	TRBD1	CASSSPGQYQPQHF	TGTGCCAGCAGTTCTCCGGGACAGTATCAGCCCCAGCATTTT
TRBV11-1	TRBJ2-1	.	TRBD2	CASSFLAGGRNEQFF	TGTGCCAGCAGCTTCTTAGCGGGGGGTCGGAATGAGCAGTTCTTC
TRBV18	TRBJ1-3	.	.	CASSPLSRVSGNTIYF	TGTGCCAGCTCACCACTCTCCAGGGTATCCGGAAACACCATATATTTT
TRBV20-1	TRBJ2-7	.	.	CSASNRQYEQYF	TGCAGTGCTAGTAACAGGCAGTACGAGCAGTACTTC
TRBV7-9	TRBJ2-7	many	.	CASEGESSYEQYF	TGTGCCAGCGAGGGAGAGAGCTCCTACGAGCAGTACTTC
TRBV9	TRBJ2-7	.	TRBD2	CASSAAGTSDYEQYF	TGTGCCAGCAGCGCGGCCGGGACTAGTGATTACGAGCAGTACTTC
TRBV15	TRBJ1-1	.	.	CATSLRQINTEAFF	TGTGCCACCTCCCTAAGACAGATCAACACTGAAGCTTTCTTT
TRBV3-1/TRBV3-2	TRBJ2-7	.	TRBD2	CASSQDWREYEQYF	TGTGCCAGCAGCCAAGATTGGCGGGAGTACGAGCAGTACTTC
TRBV18	TRBJ1-1	.	.	CASSSGGYTEAFF	TGTGCCAGCTCTTCTGGGGGGTACACTGAAGCTTTCTTT
TRBV6-2/TRBV6-3	TRBJ1-1	once	TRBD1	CASSTRTGRTEAFF	TGTGCCAGCAGTACTCGGACAGGGCGGACTGAAGCTTTCTTT
TRBV7-9	TRBJ2-1	.	TRBD1	CASSPDDRGLVFNEQFF	TGTGCCAGCAGCCCCGACGACAGGGGGCTTGTTTTCAATGAGCAGTTCTTC
TRBV7-9	TRBJ2-2	once	.	CASSRNRDTGELFF	TGTGCCAGCAGCCGTAACAGGGACACCGGGGAGCTGTTTTTT
TRBV7-6	TRBJ2-2	.	TRBD2	CASSLPRLAGETGELFF	TGTGCCAGCAGCTTGCCTCGGCTAGCGGGAGAGACCGGGGAGCTGTTTTTT
TRBV14	TRBJ2-3	once	.	CASSRDVGRGTDTQYF	TGTGCCAGCAGCCGCGACGTTGGGAGAGGCACAGATACGCAGTATTTT
TRBV5-4	TRBJ2-3	.	TRBD2	CASSLGTSDTDTQYF	TGTGCCAGCAGCTTGGGGACTAGCGACACAGATACGCAGTATTTT
TRBV29-1	TRBJ1-1	.	TRBD1	CTYNRGVGTEAFF	TGCACCTACAACAGGGGCGTGGGCACTGAAGCTTTCTTT
TRBV7-2	TRBJ1-1	.	TRBD1	CASSQTGWTEAFF	TGTGCCAGCAGCCAGACAGGGTGGACTGAAGCTTTCTTT
TRBV7-3	TRBJ2-1	.	TRBD2	CASSPPGTSGANEQFF	TGTGCCAGCAGCCCGCCCGGGACTAGCGGGGCCAATGAGCAGTTCTTC
TRBV27	TRBJ2-7	.	TRBD2	CASTQRPSGPYEQYF	TGTGCCAGCACCCAGAGGCCTAGCGGGCCCTACGAGCAGTACTTC
TRBV5-3	TRBJ2-2	once	TRBD2	CARSSERLAGGPISSGELFF	TGTGCCAGAAGCTCCGAGCGACTAGCGGGAGGGCCTATATCATCTGGGGAGCTGTTTTTT
TRBV10-2	TRBJ2-2	.	TRBD2	CASTFGQGGSGNTGELFF	TGCGCCAGCACGTTCGGTCAGGGAGGGTCTGGGAACACCGGGGAGCTGTTTTTT
TRBV9	TRBJ2-1	.	.	CASSVLASDSYNEQFF	TGTGCCAGCAGCGTCCTAGCTTCGGACTCCTACAATGAGCAGTTCTTC
TRBV7-9	TRBJ2-7	few	TRBD1	CASSLFGTGTFEQYF	TGTGCCAGCAGCTTATTCGGGACAGGAACTTTCGAGCAGTACTTC
TRBV9	TRBJ2-3	.	.	CASSPSGIVYTDTQYF	TGTGCCAGCAGCCCATCCGGGATAGTCTACACAGATACGCAGTATTTT
TRBV3-1/TRBV3-2	TRBJ2-1	.	TRBD2	CASSHKMLAGGKYNEQFF	TGTGCCAGCAGCCACAAGATGCTAGCGGGAGGGAAGTACAATGAGCAGTTCTTC
TRBV11-1	TRBJ2-5	.	TRBD2	CASSFPGGETQYF	TGTGCCAGCAGCTTCCCGGGGGGAGAGACCCAGTACTTC
TRBV21-1	TRBJ1-4	.	.	CASSKERAGGYEKLFF	TGTGCCAGCAGCAAAGAAAGGGCAGGGGGCTATGAAAAACTGTTTTTT
TRBV4-3	TRBJ2-3	.	TRBD2	CASSQRGAGGPDTQYF	TGCGCCAGCAGCCAACGCGGCGCGGGGGGTCCAGATACGCAGTATTTT